The clone carrying this TCR beta chain is medium-sized by frequency. Its target is unknown. Germline V lookup: CDR1 SQVTM, CDR2 ANQGSEA. The CDR3 sequence is 17 residues long. The entry originates in a study of human CD8 memory T cell subsets. Sequencing libraries of TCR beta were made by UMI-labeled 5' RACE. Per the study methods: Functional CDR3 beta clonotypes numbered about 2,700 to 20,000 per TCR beta library. TCRdb re-called the 5' RACE reads; every CDR3 protein appears as one record, without DNA. The V and J calls reflect TCRdb's pipeline rather than the authors' work. This repertoire comprises around 3,500 distinct CDR3 sequences; its ten largest clones make up about 30%. Study results and limitations: Stem-like memory T cell repertoires seemed more diverse than precursor exhausted ones by Chao1 estimates. Similar levels of high diversity, measured as normalized Shannon-Wiener diversity, were found in stem-like memory and precursor exhausted T cells, which was not the case for effector memory cells.

This TCR was recovered from a human donor in good health. Sequencing was performed on CD8+ T cells from PBMCs. The chain carries TRBV29-1 and TRBJ2-2; without DNA, the TCRdb call of TRBD1 cannot be checked. CDR3 sequence: CSVEVARTGYDTGELFF.